What follows are 27 T cell receptor beta chains derived from one specimen sequenced in a study of blood T cell repertoires in COVID-19. Data came from immunoSEQ multiplex PCR; TCRdb stores just in-frame clones and leaves some out. The repertoire holds 150,000 to 200,000 clones, with just under 90% as singletons. The sequencing sample was made of peripheral blood. These receptors originate from a woman between 65 and 79 years old with COVID-19, enrolled during active disease.

The rearrangement uses TRBV23-1 and TRBJ2-7; D is perhaps TRBD1 (5 bases). TRBV23-1 is marked as an open reading frame, function uncertain. This CDR3 contains 18 residues. V gave up 10 bases and J gave up 4 bases, with 32 bases separating them. DNA of the CDR3: TGCGCCATCACGAATGCTTATCGTAGGGGTTTTCCTGTGTACGAGCAGTACTTC. The encoded protein is CAITNAYRRGFPVYEQYF.

J is TRBJ1-1 and V is TRBV28; no clear D. The CDR3 extends over 19 amino acids. Germline V gene lookup returns CDR1 MDHEN and CDR2 SYDVKM. The germline V and J ends were trimmed by 3 bases and 0 bases, with 23 bases remaining between them. CDR3 DNA sequence: TGTGCCAGCAGTTTCGGTAGGAGTACTTGGGGAGAGATGAACACTGAAGCTTTCTTT. Protein product: CASSFGRSTWGEMNTEAFF.

The chain carries TRBV5-4 and TRBJ2-6; D may be TRBD1 (6 bases). The V end lost 4 bases, the J end lost 4 bases, and 18 bases lay between the germline ends. The germline gives CDR1 SGHNT, CDR2 YYREEE (reference sequence). This CDR3 contains 17 residues. The CDR3 region has the DNA TGTGCCAGCAGCAACGTCGGGGCCGGGACAGGGGCCAACGTCCTGACTTTC. This translates into CASSNVGAGTGANVLTF.

The chain has TRBV18 and TRBJ1-5; D perhaps matches TRBD1 (6 bases). This CDR3 has 14 amino acids. Between the trimmed V and J ends, which lost 6 bases and 5 bases, there was a span of 14 bases. Per germline, CDR1 KGHSH and CDR2 LQKENI. The CDR3 spells CASSSSGAHQPQHF. For the CDR3, the DNA is TGTGCCAGCTCCTCTTCAGGGGCCCATCAGCCCCAGCATTTT.

V and J are TRBV10-2 and TRBJ2-7; D possibly corresponds to TRBD1 (6 bases). Germline assignment: CDR1 WSHSY and CDR2 SAAADI. The V end was cut by 0 bases, the J end by 5 bases, with 17 bases between. This CDR3 spans 16 amino acids. CDR3 amino acids: CASSESSGQGSNEQYF. CDR3 sequence (DNA): TGCGCCAGCAGTGAGTCTTCGGGGCAGGGGAGCAACGAGCAGTACTTC.

This chain links TRBV28 with TRBJ2-6; 8 bases agree with TRBD1. The V and J ends lost 4 bases and 0 bases, in that order; junction bases with no gene match: 8. The CDR3 has 18 residues. Germline-derived CDR1 and CDR2 are MDHEN and SYDVKM. The chain's CDR3 is CASSSGGYPVSGANVLTF. CDR3 nucleotides: TGTGCCAGCAGTTCAGGGGGCTACCCTGTCTCTGGGGCCAACGTCCTGACTTTC.

The rearrangement uses TRBV6-5 and TRBJ2-5, with 8 bases aligning to TRBD1. This CDR3 is 13 amino acids long. The germline V gene encodes CDR1 MNHEY and CDR2 SVGAGI. V shed 6 bases, J shed 3 bases, and the junction held 3 bases outside the gene matches. The CDR3 spells CASRNRGEETQYF. CDR3 sequence (DNA): TGTGCCAGCAGAAACAGGGGGGAAGAGACCCAGTACTTC.

V and J are TRBV13 and TRBJ1-2; D perhaps matches TRBD1 (5 bases). V was pared by 1 base and J by 2 bases, with 17 bases between. Germline CDR1 is PRHDT and CDR2 is FYEKMQ (reference sequence). The CDR3 runs 17 residues. The CDR3 sequence is CASSLVFWGATNYGYTF. DNA for the CDR3: TGTGCCAGCAGCTTAGTTTTTTGGGGCGCAACAAACTATGGCTACACCTTC.

This rearrangement joins TRBV10-3 to TRBJ1-1; 8 bases fit TRBD1. After removal of 8 bases from V and 6 bases from J, the junction contained 5 bases not matched to a gene. CDR3 size: 12 residues. Germline V gene sequence: CDR1 ENHRY, CDR2 SYGVKD. The CDR3 DNA reads TGTGCCATCGGGGACAGGATCTCTGAAGCTTTCTTT. Protein: CAIGDRISEAFF.

The chain is built from TRBV5-4 and TRBJ1-3; D may be TRBD1 (6 bases). The CDR3 is made up of 16 amino acids. The germline CDR1 and CDR2 sequences are SGHNT and YYREEE (reference sequence). Trimming cost V 4 bases and J 0 bases, with 14 bases left between them. CDR3 loop: CASSLGQPVSGNTIYF. The CDR3 coding sequence is TGTGCCAGCAGCCTTGGACAGCCCGTCTCTGGAAACACCATATATTTT.

The rearrangement uses TRBV11-2 and TRBJ1-3; 9 bases align to TRBD1. The germline V gene has CDR1 SGHAT and CDR2 FQNNGV. The CDR3 is 17 amino acids. With 2 bases clipped from V and 2 bases from J, the junction kept 7 bases outside the gene matches. CDR3 DNA: TGTGCCAGCAGCTTAAGGGGGGGACAGGGCGCTGGAAACACCATATATTTT. It encodes CASSLRGGQGAGNTIYF.

This clone was seen a single time. The chain recombines TRBV9 with TRBJ2-5; D remains unclear. The CDR3 has 13 residues. Looked up from germline, CDR1 is SGDLS and CDR2 is YYNGEE. V was pared by 0 bases and J by 3 bases, with 6 bases between. The CDR3: CASSVGQKETQYF. CDR3 sequence (DNA): TGTGCCAGCAGCGTAGGCCAGAAAGAGACCCAGTACTTC.

The CDR3, as DNA: TGTGCCAGCAGCTTAGCTGACAGGGGTAATTCACCCCTCCACTTT. It codes for CASSLADRGNSPLHF. The V and J genes are TRBV7-8 and TRBJ1-6, with 8 nucleotides matching TRBD1. V dropped 0 bases and J dropped 6; count of bases not matched to a gene: 1. Germline V gene sequence: CDR1 SGHVS, CDR2 FQNEAQ. The CDR3 has 15 amino acids.

V usage is TRBV28 and J usage is TRBJ1-1, with TRBD1 as a possible D gene (6 bases). V was clipped by 6 bases and J by 2 bases, with 13 bases between them. The CDR3 is 14 residues long. The V gene's germline CDR1 is MDHEN and CDR2 SYDVKM. As DNA, the CDR3 is TGTGCCAGCAGGGGTGGGACAATCAACACTGAAGCTTTCTTT. This translates into CASRGGTINTEAFF.

With regard to this clone: In the same sample, other DNA sequences code for this CDR3. The chain links TRBV5-1 to TRBJ2-3, with a tentative D call TRBD1 (6 bases). V dropped 1 base and J dropped 6 bases, with 6 bases sitting between them. The CDR3 has 12 residues. Per the germline V gene, CDR1 is SGHRS and CDR2 is YFSETQ. CDR3 region: CASSLRGDTQYF. CDR3 bases: TGCGCCAGCAGCTTGAGGGGGGATACGCAGTATTTT.

The chain has TRBV7-9 and TRBJ1-3; possibly TRBD1 for D (5 bases). Germline assignment: CDR1 SEHNR and CDR2 FQNEAQ (reference sequence). This CDR3 is built from 19 residues. The ends were cut back, 6 bases at V and 0 bases at J, with 24 bases in the middle. This CDR3 is CASRELGVVAGPSGNTIYF. The CDR3, as DNA: TGTGCCAGCAGGGAACTGGGAGTGGTGGCGGGGCCCTCTGGAAACACCATATATTTT.

This rearrangement joins TRBV6-1 to TRBJ1-5, with D unclear. Germline CDR1 MNHNS, CDR2 SASEGT. The CDR3 is 14 amino acids. V dropped 2 bases and J dropped 3 bases, with 8 bases sitting between them. CDR3 in amino acids: CASSESPFNQPQHF. For the CDR3, the DNA is TGTGCCAGCAGTGAAAGCCCTTTCAATCAGCCCCAGCATTTT.

The V call is TRBV30, the J call TRBJ2-4; the D is unclear. This CDR3 spans 12 amino acids. V lost 2 bases to trimming and J lost 7 bases, with 9 bases between them. Germline CDR1 GTSNPN, CDR2 SVGIG (reference sequence). CDR3 protein: CAWSNTRNIQYF. In DNA form, the CDR3 reads TGTGCCTGGAGTAATACACGTAACATTCAGTACTTC.

This clone has only one observation. The rearrangement joins TRBV5-1 to TRBJ1-2; the match to TRBD1 covers 8 bases. CDR1 is SGHRS and CDR2 is YFSETQ in the germline V gene. The junction had 2 bases not matched to a gene; V was cut back by 4 bases and J by 3 bases. This CDR3 has 13 amino acids. The CDR3 DNA is TGCGCCAGCAGCGTGACAGGGGACTATGGCTACACCTTC. Protein product: CASSVTGDYGYTF.

The chain carries TRBV5-4 and TRBJ2-7, with 11 bases matching TRBD1. V shed 4 bases, J shed 3 bases, and the junction held 9 bases outside the gene matches. This CDR3 has 16 amino acids. CDR1 SGHNT and CDR2 YYREEE come from the germline V gene (reference sequence). The CDR3 sequence: CASSDPPGTGGYEQYF. CDR3 nucleotide sequence: TGTGCCAGCAGCGACCCCCCCGGGACAGGGGGCTACGAGCAGTACTTC.

This rearrangement joins TRBV19 to TRBJ1-4; D gene unclear. Germline assignment: CDR1 LNHDA and CDR2 SQIVND (reference sequence). V shed 5 bases and J shed 5 bases, with 15 bases lying between them. CDR3 length equals 15 residues. The chain's CDR3 is CASSPPGGLNEKLFF. The CDR3, as DNA: TGTGCCAGTAGTCCGCCAGGAGGGTTAAATGAAAAACTGTTTTTT.

Only a few counts were recorded for this clone. The chain links TRBV5-1 to TRBJ2-3, with D possibly matching TRBD1 (6 bases). The CDR3 totals 15 residues. The germline CDR1 and CDR2 sequences are SGHRS and YFSETQ. V was pared by 0 bases and J by 2 bases, with 10 bases between. The CDR3 loop is CASSLEQGNTDTQYF. The CDR3 DNA sequence: TGCGCCAGCAGCTTGGAACAGGGAAACACAGATACGCAGTATTTT.

The chain carries TRBV2 and TRBJ1-1; 7 bases map to TRBD1. The CDR3 spans 14 residues. The trim removed 2 bases at V and 5 bases at J, leaving 5 bases unmatched. The germline V gene encodes CDR1 SNHLY and CDR2 FYNNEI. The CDR3 reads CASSEQGVRTEAFF. DNA of the CDR3: TGTGCCAGCAGTGAACAGGGGGTTCGGACTGAAGCTTTCTTT. The variable domain in full, completed from reference TRBV2 and TRBJ1-1, reads EPEVTQTPSHQVTQMGQEVILRCVPISNHLYFYWYRQILGQKVEFLVSFYNNEISEKSEIFDDQFSVERPDGSNFTLKIRSTKLEDSAMYFCASSEQGVRTEAFFGQGTRLTVV.

This clone came up a few times. V usage is TRBV19 and J usage is TRBJ1-4; D might be TRBD1 (6 bases). The ends were cut back, 7 bases at V and 6 bases at J, with 15 bases in the middle. Germline CDR1 reads LNHDA; CDR2 reads SQIVND (reference sequence). The CDR3 sequence is 14 residues long. The CDR3 is CASTQGRAHEKLFF. As DNA, the CDR3 is TGTGCCAGTACCCAGGGGCGGGCACATGAAAAACTGTTTTTT.

The rearrangement uses TRBV6-1 and TRBJ1-4, with TRBD1 identical over 7 bases. J was trimmed by 1 base and V by 4 bases; bases with no gene match: 6. The CDR3 has 16 residues. Germline assignment: CDR1 MNHNS and CDR2 SASEGT. The chain's CDR3 is CASSALPGGTNEKLFF. DNA of the CDR3: TGTGCCAGCAGTGCTCTACCAGGGGGAACTAATGAAAAACTGTTTTTT.

This clone was counted a single time. The gene calls are TRBV5-1 and TRBJ1-6; 7 bases map to TRBD1. The CDR3 is 16 residues long. CDR1 and CDR2 (germline): SGHRS, YFSETQ. Unmatched junction bases numbered 10, after V lost 4 bases and J lost 6 bases. This chain's CDR3 is CASSETGTVSNSPLHF. The DNA of the CDR3 is TGCGCCAGCAGCGAGACAGGGACGGTCTCTAATTCACCCCTCCACTTT.

V gene TRBV28 combines with J gene TRBJ1-4; D perhaps matches TRBD1 (5 bases). The CDR3 runs to 17 residues. V lost 7 bases and J 8 bases, leaving 26 bases between the germline ends. Looked up from germline, CDR1 is MDHEN and CDR2 is SYDVKM. In DNA, the CDR3 is TGTGCCAGCATCGCTGGGGGGTTGGCCCTGGTTAAGGAAAAACTGTTTTTT. Translated: CASIAGGLALVKEKLFF.